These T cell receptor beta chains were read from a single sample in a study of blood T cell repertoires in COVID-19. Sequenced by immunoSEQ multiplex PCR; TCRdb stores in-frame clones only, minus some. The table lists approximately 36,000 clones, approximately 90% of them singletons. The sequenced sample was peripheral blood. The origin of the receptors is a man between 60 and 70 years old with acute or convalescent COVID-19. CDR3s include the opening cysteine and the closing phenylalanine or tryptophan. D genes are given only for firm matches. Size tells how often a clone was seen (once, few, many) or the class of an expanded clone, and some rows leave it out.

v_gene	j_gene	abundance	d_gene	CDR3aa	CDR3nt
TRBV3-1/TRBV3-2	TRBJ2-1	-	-	CASSLSRVSYNEQFF	TGTGCCAGCAGCCTAAGCAGGGTCTCCTACAATGAGCAGTTCTTC
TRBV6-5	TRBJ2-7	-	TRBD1	CASSYRGQGPSEQYF	TGTGCCAGCAGTTACAGAGGACAGGGTCCCTCCGAGCAGTACTTC
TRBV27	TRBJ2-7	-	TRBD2	CASNPVRTSGTTYEQYF	TGTGCCAGCAATCCAGTTCGGACTAGCGGGACAACCTACGAGCAGTACTTC
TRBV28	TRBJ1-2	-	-	CASSLWAPGGYGYTF	TGTGCCAGCAGTTTATGGGCCCCCGGGGGGTATGGCTACACCTTC
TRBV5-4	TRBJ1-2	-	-	CASSLVLPDYGYTF	TGTGCCAGCAGCTTGGTATTGCCAGACTATGGCTACACCTTC
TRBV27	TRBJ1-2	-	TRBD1	CASSSTPRQGRRYGYTF	TGTGCCAGCAGTTCGACCCCGCGACAGGGAAGAAGGTATGGCTACACCTTC
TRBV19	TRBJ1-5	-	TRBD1	CASTWTGDQPQHF	TGTGCCAGTACCTGGACAGGGGATCAGCCCCAGCATTTT
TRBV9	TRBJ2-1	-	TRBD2	CASSVTLLAGGLGNEQFF	TGTGCCAGCAGCGTAACCCTACTAGCGGGAGGGCTGGGTAATGAGCAGTTCTTC
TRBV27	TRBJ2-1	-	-	CASRSRNEQFF	TGTGCCAGCAGGTCTCGGAATGAGCAGTTCTTC
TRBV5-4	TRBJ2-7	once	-	CASSPDSHGEQYF	TGTGCCAGCAGCCCGGACTCTCATGGGGAGCAGTACTTC
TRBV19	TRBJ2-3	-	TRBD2	CASSRGLAVTDTQYF	TGTGCCAGTAGTAGAGGACTAGCGGTGACAGATACGCAGTATTTT
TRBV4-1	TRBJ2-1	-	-	CASSQDSTGQYNEQFF	TGCGCCAGCAGCCAAGATTCCACAGGGCAATACAATGAGCAGTTCTTC
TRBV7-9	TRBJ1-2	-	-	CARLPTGKEDTF	TGTGCCAGATTACCGACAGGAAAAGAGGACACCTTC
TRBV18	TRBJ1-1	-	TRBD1	CASSPTPGQGIEAFF	TGTGCCAGCTCACCGACTCCGGGACAGGGGATTGAAGCTTTCTTT
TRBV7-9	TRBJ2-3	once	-	CASSLGQETTDTQYF	TGTGCCAGCAGCTTAGGACAGGAGACCACAGATACGCAGTATTTT
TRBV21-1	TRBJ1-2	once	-	CASSKDDRTRNYGYTF	TGTGCCAGCAGCAAAGACGACAGGACTCGTAACTATGGCTACACCTTC
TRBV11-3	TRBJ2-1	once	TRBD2	CASSLGGTRNNEQFF	TGTGCCAGCAGCTTAGGTGGGACTAGGAACAATGAGCAGTTCTTC
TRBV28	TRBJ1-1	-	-	CASSFFGVAPLQSRGAFF	TGTGCCAGCAGTTTCTTCGGAGTAGCTCCTCTACAGAGTCGGGGGGCTTTCTTT
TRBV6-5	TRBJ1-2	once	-	CASSSLTGVYGYTF	TGTGCCAGCAGTTCCTTGACAGGAGTCTATGGCTACACCTTC
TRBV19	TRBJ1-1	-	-	CASSLGTPYNTEAFF	TGTGCCAGTAGCCTCGGGACACCCTACAACACTGAAGCTTTCTTT
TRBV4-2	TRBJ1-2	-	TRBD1	CASSQDTDRGNYGYTF	TGTGCCAGCAGCCAAGATACGGACAGGGGAAACTATGGCTACACCTTC
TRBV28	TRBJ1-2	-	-	CASTTRSSRYGYTF	TGTGCCAGCACCACCCGGAGCAGTCGTTATGGCTACACCTTC
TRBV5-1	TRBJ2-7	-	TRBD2	CASSLDNSGSGYEQYF	TGCGCCAGCAGCTTGGATAATAGCGGGAGTGGGTACGAGCAGTACTTC